This T cell receptor (beta chain) was profiled in a study of control samples from healthy donors and cancer patients. The assay was immunoSEQ multiplex PCR, and TCRdb's table has in-frame clones only and misses some. The table has about 190,000 clones, 91% seen once. CDR3 length: 15 residues. Per germline, CDR1 MNHEY and CDR2 SVGAGI. Trimming removed 7 bases at V and 8 bases at J, with 23 bases between. The receptor comes from a man aged 25 to 40 in good health. The sequencing input was blood. The chain uses TRBV6-5 and TRBJ1-2; a weak D match, TRBD1 (6 bases). The CDR3, as DNA: TGTGCCAGCACCTATCTGCAGGGGACAACCCGGGGCTACACCTTC. This sequence encodes CASTYLQGTTRGYTF.